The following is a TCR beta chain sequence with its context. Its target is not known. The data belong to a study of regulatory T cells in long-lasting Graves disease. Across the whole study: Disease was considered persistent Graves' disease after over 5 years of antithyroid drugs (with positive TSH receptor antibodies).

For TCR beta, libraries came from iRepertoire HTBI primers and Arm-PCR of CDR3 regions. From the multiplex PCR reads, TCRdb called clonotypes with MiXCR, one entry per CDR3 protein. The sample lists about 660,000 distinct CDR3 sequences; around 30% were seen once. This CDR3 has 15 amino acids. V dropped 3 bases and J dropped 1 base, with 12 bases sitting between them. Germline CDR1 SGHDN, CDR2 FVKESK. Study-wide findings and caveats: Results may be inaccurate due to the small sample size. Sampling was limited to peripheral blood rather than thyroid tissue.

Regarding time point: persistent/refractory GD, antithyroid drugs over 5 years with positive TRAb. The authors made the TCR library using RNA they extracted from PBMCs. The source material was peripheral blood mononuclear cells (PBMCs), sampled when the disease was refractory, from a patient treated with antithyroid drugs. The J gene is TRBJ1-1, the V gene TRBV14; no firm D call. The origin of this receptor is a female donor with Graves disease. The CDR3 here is CASSQTRRRNTEAFF. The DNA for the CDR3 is TGTGCCAGCAGCCAGACGAGACGGCGGAACACTGAAGCTTTCTTT.